Sequencing of this T cell receptor (beta chain) was carried out in a study of blood T cells in healthy people across ages. Study-wide findings and caveats: A roughly linear fall in TCR beta diversity per million T cells was seen with increasing age.

Using a J-beta primer mix together with a sample-barcoded 5' primer, a second PCR was run for roughly 6 to 12 cycles. The yield of each sample was at least 3 million CDR3-containing paired-end reads. TCRdb processed the 5' RACE reads anew with MiXCR; each CDR3 protein has one entry. The profile shows 630,000 or so distinct CDR3 sequences, 32% of them singletons. This CDR3 region has 17 residues. Looked up from germline, CDR1 is MNHEY and CDR2 is SVGEGT. After removal of 4 bases from V and 8 bases from J, the junction contained 15 bases not matched to a gene. In this sample, this clonotype turned up a few times. The target antigen is unknown.

Sequencing was performed on blood. The chain combines TRBV6-2 or TRBV6-3 with TRBJ2-1, with TRBD1 identical over 9 bases. The source of this sequence is a woman of 80 years or more in good health. The DNA of the CDR3 is TGTGCCAGCAGTTCCACGCGGCCCGGGACAGGGTGGTATGAGCAGTTCTTC. Protein: CASSSTRPGTGWYEQFF.